This T cell receptor (beta chain) was sequenced in a study of cytomegalovirus exposure and HLA in healthy donors. About the research overall: There were 117 million unique TCR beta sequences, drawn from approximately 180 million T cells, in an earlier analysis.

Primers: 60 Vbeta forward and 13 Jbeta reverse. The table came from immunoSEQ multiplex PCR; TCRdb's copy has only in-frame clones and leaves some out. Of 100,000 to 150,000 clones listed, roughly 80% are singletons. Unrecorded immune exposures were likely, despite nominal health at sampling. Looked up from germline, CDR1 is MNHNS and CDR2 is SASEGT. With 3 bases clipped from V and 0 bases from J, the junction kept 10 bases outside the gene matches. The CDR3 loop spans 18 amino acids. The sample taken for sequencing was PBMCs. The chain links TRBV6-1 to TRBJ1-5; 8 nucleotides align to TRBD1. This clonotype originated in a woman in her thirties or forties in good health and CMV-seronegative. CDR3 DNA sequence: TGTGCCAGCAGTGAGGTACAGGGGGTACCGTATAGCAATCAGCCCCAGCATTTT. It yields the protein CASSEVQGVPYSNQPQHF.